This TCR beta chain derives from a study of T cell repertoires in aging, cancer and after chemotherapy. Study context: Over several months to years, re-sampled healthy donor repertoires clearly shared clones.

Rearranged V-D-J TRB sequences were amplified with a mixed TRB-A/B primer pool. MiXCR, applied by TCRdb to the multiplex PCR reads, yields one record per CDR3 protein. This sample has 9,000 to 9,500 distinct CDR3 sequences, with about 34% found just once. Germline CDR1 is SQVTM and CDR2 is ANQGSEA. CDR3 size: 15 residues. With V trimmed by 1 base and J by 7 bases, 9 bases remained unmatched. This clonotype counts as medium-sized. Peripheral blood genomic DNA, not sorted cells or RNA, was the template. V and J are TRBV29-1 and TRBJ2-2; 7 bases line up with TRBD1. Source material: blood. The clonotype comes from a human donor in good health. This CDR3 is CSVEVPGQRVGELFF. The CDR3 nucleotides are TGCAGCGTTGAAGTCCCGGGACAGCGTGTCGGGGAGCTGTTTTTT.